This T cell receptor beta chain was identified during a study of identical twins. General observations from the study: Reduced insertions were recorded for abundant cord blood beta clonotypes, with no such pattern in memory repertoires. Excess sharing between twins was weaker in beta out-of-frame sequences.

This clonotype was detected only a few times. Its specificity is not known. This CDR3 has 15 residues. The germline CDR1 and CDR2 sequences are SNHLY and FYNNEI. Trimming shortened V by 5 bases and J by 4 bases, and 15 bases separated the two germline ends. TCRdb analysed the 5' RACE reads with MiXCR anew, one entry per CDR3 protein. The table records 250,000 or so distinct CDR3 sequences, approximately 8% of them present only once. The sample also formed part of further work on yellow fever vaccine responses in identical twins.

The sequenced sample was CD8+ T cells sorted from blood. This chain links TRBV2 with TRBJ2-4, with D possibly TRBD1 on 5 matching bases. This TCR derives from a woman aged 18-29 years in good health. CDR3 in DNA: TGTGCCAGCAGTCCGGAAGGAAGGGGAAAAAACATTCAGTACTTC. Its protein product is CASSPEGRGKNIQYF.